Below, 29 T cell receptor beta chains from the same sample are listed, as sequenced in a study of T-cell memory formation after mild COVID-19 (dated by TCRdb to about 2021). The library was produced with 5' RACE. These reads were obtained on an Illumina NovaSeq 6000. TCRdb redid the processing of the public reads, applying fastp at Q25 and MiXCR, and retained in-frame beta chains. One record per CDR3 amino acid sequence lists the most common genes and DNA. This sample has 250,000 to 350,000 distinct CDR3 sequences in its table, and about a sixth of those were observed once. The top ten clones comprise about a fifth of the sample. The source material was PBMCs or a T cell subset sorted from them (not recorded which). The receptors shown here come from a man in his late teens or twenties who had mild COVID-19 (a few samples of this study predate the infection). The sample titles of this study are shuffled in the database, so cell type and time point are left out; the donor was told from shared clones.

In its sample, this clonotype was seen a few times. This chain links TRBV25-1 with TRBJ1-1, with a weak D call TRBD1 (5 bases). CDR3 length: 15 amino acids. Germline values: CDR1 MGHDK, CDR2 SYGVNS. V was cut by 3 bases and J by 5 bases, with 16 bases left in between. CDR3 DNA sequence: TGTGCCAGCAGTGATGGGGCCGGGGGGTTGACTGAAGCTTTCTTT. Translating it yields CASSDGAGGLTEAFF.

This clonotype was counted a few times. The chain employs TRBV5-5 and TRBJ1-2; weak D call: TRBD1 (5 bases). Trimming cost V 3 bases and J 0 bases, with 18 bases left between them. This CDR3 region has 17 residues. Per the germline V gene, CDR1 is SGHKS and CDR2 is YYEKEE (reference sequence). Written as DNA, the CDR3 is TGTGCCAGCAGCTCCTGGGACCACCTAAAGACTAACTATGGCTACACCTTC. Its translation is CASSSWDHLKTNYGYTF.

The chain joins TRBV19 to TRBJ2-7, with D hard to call. The CDR3 spans 14 residues. Germline-derived CDR1 and CDR2 are LNHDA and SQIVND (reference sequence). V dropped 3 bases and J dropped 0 bases, with 9 bases sitting between them. CDR3 sequence (DNA): TGTGCCAGTAGTATGTGGCGGACCTCCTACGAGCAGTACTTC. Translating it yields CASSMWRTSYEQYF. The variable domain in full, with the rest retrieved from reference TRBV19 and TRBJ2-7, is DGGITQSPKYLFRKEGQNVTLSCEQNLNHDAMYWYRQDPGQGLRLIYYSQIVNDFQKGDIAEGYSVSREKKESFPLTVTSAQKNPTAFYLCASSMWRTSYEQYFGPGTRLTVT.

V gene TRBV29-1 combines with J gene TRBJ2-1; D may be TRBD1 or TRBD2 (5 bases each). The V gene lost 4 bases and the J gene lost 7 bases, with 14 bases spanning the gap. This CDR3 spans 13 amino acids. Germline values: CDR1 SQVTM, CDR2 ANQGSEA. This CDR3 is CSVVGGSLNEQFF. DNA for the CDR3: TGCAGCGTTGTTGGGGGTAGTCTAAATGAGCAGTTCTTC.

The chain carries TRBV6-5 and TRBJ1-5; D gene unclear. Germline values: CDR1 MNHEY, CDR2 SVGAGI. The CDR3 has 15 residues. Trimming shortened V by 6 bases and J by 1 base, and 13 bases separated the two germline ends. The CDR3: CASRRSGNSNQPQHF. DNA for the CDR3: TGTGCCAGCAGGCGGTCGGGGAACAGCAATCAGCCCCAGCATTTT.

The rearrangement links TRBV6-6 to TRBJ2-2; no reliable D call. Germline CDR1 and CDR2: MNHNY and SVGAGI (reference sequence). V was cut by 0 bases and J by 7 bases, with 3 bases left in between. This CDR3 is built from 12 residues. In nucleotides, the CDR3 is TGTGCCAGCAGTTACTCAGTCGGGGAGCTGTTTTTT. Its translation: CASSYSVGELFF.

The chain is built from TRBV6-6 and TRBJ2-3, with D hard to call. V gave up 1 base and J gave up 2 bases, with 7 bases separating them. The CDR3 is made up of 14 amino acids. Germline V gene sequence: CDR1 MNHNY, CDR2 SVGAGI (reference sequence). CDR3 region: CASSYWLDTDTQYF. The CDR3 DNA follows: TGTGCCAGCAGTTACTGGTTAGACACAGATACGCAGTATTTT.

The chain employs TRBV18 and TRBJ2-5, with 7 bases aligning to TRBD1. Trimming cost V 3 bases and J 7 bases; bases outside gene matches: 11. CDR3 length: 15 amino acids. Germline assignment: CDR1 KGHSH and CDR2 LQKENI. The CDR3 protein is CASSPIGTEAPTQYF. The DNA of the CDR3 is TGTGCCAGCTCACCCATAGGGACAGAAGCACCGACCCAGTACTTC.

This clonotype appeared a few times. The chain has TRBV28 and TRBJ2-1; 9 bases are shared with TRBD2. J gave up 7 bases and V 6 bases, and 7 bases lay outside the gene matches. Germline values: CDR1 MDHEN, CDR2 SYDVKM. The CDR3 covers 14 residues. DNA of the CDR3: TGTGCCAGCAGAGATAGCGGGGGTCGTAATGAGCAGTTCTTC. Amino acids: CASRDSGGRNEQFF.

The table lists this clonotype with a few counts. V usage is TRBV4-2 and J usage is TRBJ2-7; D gene uncertain. Germline V gene sequence: CDR1 LGHNA, CDR2 YNFKEQ. The germline V and J ends were trimmed by 0 bases and 7 bases, with 10 bases remaining between them. The CDR3 contains 13 residues. CDR3 sequence reads: CASSQDLGREQYV. The CDR3 nucleotides read TGTGCCAGCAGCCAAGATCTCGGACGGGAGCAGTACGTC.

This chain links TRBV20-1 with TRBJ1-6; 7 bases are shared with TRBD1. Looked up from germline, CDR1 is DFQATT and CDR2 is SNEGSKA (reference sequence). The CDR3 is 12 residues long. V lost 5 bases, J lost 11 bases, and 6 bases stayed unmatched. The CDR3 region is CSAVGQGAPLHF. CDR3 nucleotide sequence: TGCAGTGCTGTGGGGCAGGGGGCACCCCTCCACTTT.

The chain has TRBV20-1 and TRBJ2-7, with D uncertain. Per germline, CDR1 DFQATT and CDR2 SNEGSKA (reference sequence). V was pared by 0 bases and J by 1 base, with 10 bases between. This CDR3 comprises 14 residues. In DNA form, the CDR3 reads TGCAGTGCTAGAGATGCCCAGGTATCCTACGAGCAGTACTTC. Translating it yields CSARDAQVSYEQYF.

This clonotype was seen repeatedly, ten times or more. The CDR3 bases are TGTGCCAGCAGCCCCCCGGGGAAGAAGGCTTTCTTT. This translates into CASSPPGKKAFF. The V gene is TRBV12-3 or TRBV12-4, the J gene TRBJ1-1; D remains ambiguous. Trimming took off 6 bases at V and 11 bases at J, with 16 bases between the two ends. This CDR3 contains 12 residues.

This clonotype was detected a few times. This rearrangement joins TRBV28 to TRBJ1-4; 10 nucleotides match TRBD1. Germline CDR1 MDHEN, CDR2 SYDVKM. The V gene end was trimmed by 4 bases and the J gene end by 4 bases; junction bases not matched to a gene: 3. The length of the CDR3 is 15 residues. The CDR3 is CASSSGQGFNEKLFF. CDR3 DNA: TGTGCCAGCAGTTCGGGACAGGGGTTTAATGAAAAACTGTTTTTT.

This clonotype has more than one count but fewer than ten. The chain employs TRBV3-2 and TRBJ2-2. TRBV3-2 is marked as a pseudogene. The CDR3 has 12 residues. The CDR3 DNA reads as TGTGCCAGCAGCCCGGATATCGGGGAGCTGTTTTTT. Translation gives CASSPDIGELFF.

This chain joins TRBV28 and TRBJ1-1, with D unresolved. Per germline, CDR1 MDHEN and CDR2 SYDVKM. Trimming shortened V by 7 bases and J by 1 base, and 13 bases separated the two germline ends. CDR3 size: 14 residues. The CDR3 DNA is TGTGCCAGCACCAGCGCCCCGGAGAACACTGAAGCTTTCTTT. The encoded protein is CASTSAPENTEAFF.

The chain uses TRBV9 and TRBJ1-2, with 7 bases lining up with TRBD1. CDR1 is SGDLS and CDR2 is YYNGEE in the germline V gene. The CDR3 is 15 amino acids. Trimming at V came to 4 bases and at J to 5 bases, leaving 11 bases not matched to a gene. The CDR3 region has the DNA TGTGCCAGCAGCATAGAGACAGGGCTTAGTTATGGCTACACCTTC. Translation gives CASSIETGLSYGYTF.

The chain carries TRBV4-1 and TRBJ2-5; no clear D. V lost 0 bases, J lost 5 bases, and 19 bases lay in between. The germline gives CDR1 MGHRA, CDR2 YSYEKL. The CDR3 is made up of 17 amino acids. The CDR3 loop is CASSQEKDRPFVETQYF. In nucleotides, the CDR3 is TGCGCCAGCAGCCAAGAAAAGGACCGACCCTTCGTGGAGACCCAGTACTTC.

The chain couples TRBV20-1 to TRBJ2-3; D is perhaps TRBD2 (6 bases). The CDR3 is made up of 14 amino acids. Germline V gene data show CDR1 as DFQATT and CDR2 as SNEGSKA (reference sequence). V was trimmed by 3 bases and J by 0 bases, leaving 10 bases between them. CDR3 loop: CSASRGSSTDTQYF. The CDR3 DNA is TGCAGTGCTAGCCGGGGGTCTAGCACAGATACGCAGTATTTT.

This clonotype came up many times. The chain joins TRBV12-3 or TRBV12-4 to TRBJ2-7, with a weak D call TRBD1 (6 bases). The CDR3 runs 14 residues. V was shortened by 6 bases and J by 4 bases, with 16 bases between the two germline ends. The CDR3 sequence: CASSPRDIGYEQYF. DNA for the CDR3: TGTGCCAGCAGCCCCCGGGACATTGGATACGAGCAGTACTTC.

This chain links TRBV2 with TRBJ2-2; D remains ambiguous. CDR1 is SNHLY, CDR2 FYNNEI, per germline. The ends were cut back, 9 bases at V and 2 bases at J, with 4 bases in the middle. The CDR3 spans 11 residues. CDR3 sequence: CASDNTGELFF. The CDR3 nucleotides read TGTGCCAGTGACAACACCGGGGAGCTGTTTTTT. Looking up the rest from reference TRBV2 and TRBJ2-2 gives the full variable domain: EPEVTQTPSHQVTQMGQEVILRCVPISNHLYFYWYRQILGQKVEFLVSFYNNEISEKSEIFDDQFSVERPDGSNFTLKIRSTKLEDSAMYFCASDNTGELFFGEGSRLTVL.

A few counts support this clonotype. The chain uses TRBV7-2 and TRBJ2-7; 9 nucleotides agree with TRBD2. V lost 6 bases, J lost 3 bases, and 9 bases stayed unmatched. Germline V gives CDR1 SGHTA, CDR2 FQGNSA. The CDR3 length is 15 residues. The DNA of the CDR3 is TGTGCCAGCAGTTCCAATAGCGGGGGACTCTACGAGCAGTACTTC. Its protein is CASSSNSGGLYEQYF. The full variable domain, with the rest looked up from reference TRBV7-2 and TRBJ2-7, is GAGVSQSPSNKVTEKGKDVELRCDPISGHTALYWYRQSLGQGLEFLIYFQGNSAPDKSGLPSDRFSAERTGGSVSTLTIQRTQQEDSAVYLCASSSNSGGLYEQYFGPGTRLTVT.

In its sample, this clonotype was seen a few times. The chain uses TRBV4-1 and TRBJ1-6, with 10 bases aligning to TRBD1. With V trimmed by 4 bases and J by 5 bases, 8 bases remained unmatched. Germline V lookup: CDR1 MGHRA, CDR2 YSYEKL. This CDR3 is built from 17 residues. The CDR3 sequence: CASSRASGTGDNSPLHF. As DNA, the CDR3 is TGCGCCAGCAGCCGAGCCTCCGGGACAGGGGATAATTCACCCCTCCACTTT.

This clonotype was detected a few times. This chain joins TRBV4-2 and TRBJ1-2; a weak D match, TRBD1 (5 bases). Trimming removed 0 bases at V and 6 bases at J, with 14 bases between. CDR1 LGHNA and CDR2 YNFKEQ come from the germline V gene. The CDR3 is made up of 15 amino acids. Here the CDR3 reads CASSQDFSQGDGYTF. The CDR3 DNA is TGTGCCAGCAGCCAAGATTTCAGCCAAGGGGATGGCTACACCTTC.

This clonotype has more than one count but fewer than ten. The genes are TRBV29-1 and TRBJ2-1; D gene unclear. The CDR3 is made up of 11 amino acids. With 5 bases removed from V and 6 bases from J, the gap between germline ends came to 8 bases. The germline V gene encodes CDR1 SQVTM and CDR2 ANQGSEA. CDR3 sequence reads: CSVPGPNEQFF. In nucleotides, the CDR3 is TGCAGCGTTCCTGGACCCAATGAGCAGTTCTTC.

The rearrangement joins TRBV7-9 to TRBJ2-3, with D maybe TRBD1 (7 bases). Germline loops: CDR1 SEHNR, CDR2 FQNEAQ (reference sequence). CDR3 size: 13 residues. Trimming removed 7 bases from V and 5 bases from J, with 13 bases in between. The CDR3 DNA follows: TGTGCCAGCATGGAGGGGGCCGGAGATACGCAGTATTTT. It is translated as CASMEGAGDTQYF.

This clonotype was counted ten times or more. The chain carries TRBV7-6 and TRBJ2-5; D remains unclear. Trimming shortened V by 1 base and J by 6 bases, and 6 bases separated the two germline ends. The germline V gene encodes CDR1 SGHVS and CDR2 FNYEAQ. The CDR3 runs 12 residues. In nucleotides, the CDR3 is TGTGCCAGCAGCTTAGGAGGAAAGACCCAGTACTTC. Translating it yields CASSLGGKTQYF.

This clonotype occurred many times. The chain carries TRBV29-1 and TRBJ2-3; tentatively, D is TRBD2 (5 bases). V dropped 7 bases and J dropped 6 bases, with 17 bases sitting between them. CDR1 and CDR2 from the germline V gene are SQVTM and ANQGSEA. This CDR3 comprises 13 residues. Here the CDR3 reads CSAERSGPDTQYF. The CDR3 DNA is TGCAGCGCCGAAAGAAGCGGTCCGGATACGCAGTATTTT.

In this sample, this clonotype turned up many times. V gene TRBV12-3 or TRBV12-4 combines with J gene TRBJ2-7; 7 bases line up with TRBD1. Germline trimming cut 5 bases from V and 9 bases from J; bases unmatched to any gene: 10. The CDR3 totals 13 residues. CDR3 protein: CASSTDRAQRQYV. CDR3 bases: TGTGCCAGCAGTACCGACAGGGCCCAACGGCAGTACGTC.